Below, 26 T cell receptor beta chains from the same sample are listed, as sequenced in a study of blood T cell repertoires in COVID-19. Profiling relied on immunoSEQ multiplex PCR, and the TCRdb table lists in-frame clones only, not all of them. The sample records about 430,000 clones, 80% to 90% being singletons. The sequenced sample was PBMCs or T cells enriched from blood (not recorded which). All receptors derive from a man aged 30 to 39 who had recovered from COVID-19.

The rearrangement joins TRBV10-2 to TRBJ2-7, with TRBD1 identical over 9 bases. The CDR3 has 16 amino acids. Unmatched junction bases numbered 15, after V lost 5 bases and J lost 7 bases. Germline loops: CDR1 WSHSY, CDR2 SAAADI. CDR3 loop: CASSFSEGTGSREQYF. DNA for the CDR3: TGCGCCAGCAGTTTCAGTGAGGGGACAGGGTCCCGGGAGCAGTACTTC.

This clone was recorded only once. The chain recombines TRBV30 with TRBJ2-1; TRBD2 matches at 9 bases. CDR1 is GTSNPN and CDR2 is SVGIG in the germline V gene (reference sequence). This CDR3 is 12 amino acids long. The trim removed 3 bases at V and 9 bases at J, leaving 3 bases unmatched. CDR3 amino acids: CAWRLLAGEQFF. The CDR3 DNA follows: TGTGCCTGGAGATTACTAGCGGGTGAGCAGTTCTTC. Full variable domain (rest looked up from reference TRBV30 and TRBJ2-1): SQTIHQWPATLVQPVGSPLSLECTVEGTSNPNLYWYRQAAGRGLQLLFYSVGIGQISSEVPQNLSASRPQDRQFILSSKKLLLSDSGFYLCAWRLLAGEQFFGPGTRLTVL.

The chain has TRBV18 and TRBJ1-6; D uncertain. Germline CDR1 and CDR2: KGHSH and LQKENI. This CDR3 has 13 amino acids. Deletions cut 4 bases from V and 9 bases from J, with 10 bases between. DNA for the CDR3: TGTGCCAGCTCACACGACAAGAGTTCACCCCTCCACTTT. This gives the protein CASSHDKSSPLHF.

As DNA, the CDR3 is TGTGCCAGCAGTGTACAGGGGGGCCAGCCCCAGCATTTT. Translation gives CASSVQGGQPQHF. V is TRBV12-3 or TRBV12-4 and J is TRBJ1-5, with 8 bases that match TRBD1. The CDR3 extends over 13 amino acids. V gave up 5 bases and J gave up 7 bases; unmatched junction bases: 4.

The genes are TRBV6-5 and TRBJ2-1; 11 bases agree with TRBD2. After removal of 6 bases from V and 4 bases from J, the junction contained 5 bases not matched to a gene. Germline lookup yields CDR1 MNHEY and CDR2 SVGAGI. The CDR3 has 15 amino acids. DNA for the CDR3: TGTGCCAGCAGCACTAGCGGGAGTAAGTACAATGAGCAGTTCTTC. This gives the protein CASSTSGSKYNEQFF.

The chain recombines TRBV15 with TRBJ2-7; the match to TRBD1 covers 11 bases. Per the germline V gene, CDR1 is LNHNV and CDR2 is YYDKDF (reference sequence). Trimming at V came to 5 bases and at J to 4 bases, leaving 4 bases not matched to a gene. This CDR3 region has 14 residues. Written as DNA, the CDR3 is TGTGCCACCAGCCCGGGACAGGGGGAGTACGAGCAGTACTTC. This codes for CATSPGQGEYEQYF. Full variable domain (missing parts from reference TRBV15 and TRBJ2-7): DAMVIQNPRYQVTQFGKPVTLSCSQTLNHNVMYWYQQKSSQAPKLLFHYYDKDFNNEADTPDNFQSRRPNTSFCFLDIRSPGLGDTAMYLCATSPGQGEYEQYFGPGTRLTVT.

The rearrangement joins TRBV6-1 to TRBJ2-4; 7 nucleotides match TRBD1. This CDR3 comprises 18 residues. CDR1 MNHNS and CDR2 SASEGT come from the germline V gene. Trimming removed 4 bases from V and 1 base from J; junction bases left unmatched: 13. The CDR3 region is CASSAEYRGLGAKNIQYF. CDR3 DNA sequence: TGTGCCAGCAGTGCCGAATACAGGGGTCTAGGGGCCAAAAACATTCAGTACTTC.

The chain recombines TRBV4-1 with TRBJ1-5; TRBD1 agrees at 7 bases. V gave up 6 bases and J gave up 7 bases; unmatched junction bases: 9. From germline, CDR1 is MGHRA and CDR2 YSYEKL. CDR3 length: 14 residues. Here the CDR3 reads CASSPTGAEQPQHF. DNA of the CDR3: TGCGCCAGCAGTCCCACAGGGGCCGAGCAGCCCCAGCATTTT.

The gene calls are TRBV27 and TRBJ1-6, with 7 bases matching TRBD1. Germline loops: CDR1 MNHEY, CDR2 SMNVEV (reference sequence). This CDR3 contains 13 residues. Unmatched junction bases numbered 3, after V lost 6 bases and J lost 7 bases. The CDR3 spells CASSEQGNSPLHF. The CDR3 DNA follows: TGTGCCAGCAGCGAACAGGGGAATTCACCCCTCCACTTT.

The J gene is TRBJ2-7, the V gene TRBV6-1, with D uncertain. The ends were cut back, 2 bases at V and 3 bases at J, with 5 bases in the middle. This CDR3 contains 12 residues. Germline CDR1 reads MNHNS; CDR2 reads SASEGT. DNA for the CDR3: TGTGCCAGCAGTGAAACTGGCTACGAGCAGTACTTC. Translating gives CASSETGYEQYF.

Turning to this clone: Because the CDR3's place on the DNA is in doubt, the DNA is left out and the CDR3 is given as listed by TCRdb. V and J are TRBV2 and TRBJ2-1; the D call of TRBD2 is as the table states it, not checked on the DNA. CDR1 and CDR2 (germline): SNHLY, FYNNEI. The length of the CDR3 is 16 amino acids, counting both ends. The CDR3 loop is CASSSSREAYYNEQFF.

The gene calls are TRBV19 and TRBJ2-7; tentative D call: TRBD2 (7 bases). Looked up from germline, CDR1 is LNHDA and CDR2 is SQIVND (reference sequence). The CDR3 has 14 amino acids. V dropped 6 bases and J dropped 2 bases, with 14 bases sitting between them. The CDR3 here is CASSYREGTYEQYF. For the CDR3, the DNA is TGTGCCAGTAGCTACAGGGAGGGAACCTACGAGCAGTACTTC.

This clone was recorded only once. The chain is built from TRBV4-1 and TRBJ2-7; D is ambiguous. The germline V gene encodes CDR1 MGHRA and CDR2 YSYEKL. The CDR3 loop spans 16 amino acids. Trimming removed 4 bases at V and 6 bases at J, with 22 bases between. CDR3 sequence reads: CASSPNPSVPFLEQYF. CDR3 coding DNA: TGCGCCAGCAGCCCCAACCCAAGCGTCCCCTTCCTCGAGCAGTACTTC.

The chain carries TRBV4-1 and TRBJ1-2, with 7 bases fitting TRBD1. This CDR3 contains 15 residues. Germline V gene lookup returns CDR1 MGHRA and CDR2 YSYEKL. Trimming cost V 4 bases and J 3 bases; bases outside gene matches: 8. The CDR3 spells CASSLGTALYYGYTF. The DNA for the CDR3 is TGCGCCAGCAGCCTGGGGACAGCATTATACTATGGCTACACCTTC.

This chain uses TRBV7-6 with TRBJ2-7; no firm D call. V was shortened by 1 base and J by 9 bases, with 19 bases between the two germline ends. The CDR3 runs 15 residues. CDR1 is SGHVS, CDR2 FNYEAQ, per germline. The CDR3 loop reads CASSLVGQVTNGQYF. The CDR3 coding sequence is TGTGCCAGCAGCTTAGTTGGCCAGGTGACGAACGGGCAGTACTTC.

This chain joins TRBV19 and TRBJ1-5; TRBD1 agrees at 7 bases. CDR1 and CDR2 (germline): LNHDA, SQIVND (reference sequence). V lost 4 bases to trimming and J lost 0 bases; unmatched junction nucleotides: 3. This CDR3 contains 15 residues. DNA for the CDR3: TGTGCCAGTAGTAAGGGACAGTATAGCAATCAGCCCCAGCATTTT. Its protein is CASSKGQYSNQPQHF.

The chain combines TRBV7-9 with TRBJ2-5; D is possibly TRBD1 (6 bases). Germline V gene sequence: CDR1 SEHNR, CDR2 FQNEAQ (reference sequence). This CDR3 has 13 residues. With 4 bases removed from V and 7 bases from J, the gap between germline ends came to 13 bases. This chain's CDR3 is CASSSAGVGTQYF. The CDR3 region has the DNA TGTGCCAGCAGCTCGGCAGGGGTTGGGACCCAGTACTTC.

The chain recombines TRBV2 with TRBJ1-3; D is undetermined. The V and J ends lost 7 bases and 0 bases respectively, with 7 bases between them. Germline CDR1 reads SNHLY; CDR2 reads FYNNEI. CDR3 length: 13 residues. The CDR3 DNA reads TGTGCCAGCACTAGGAGCTCTGGAAACACCATATATTTT. This sequence encodes CASTRSSGNTIYF.

This clone has just one count. The rearrangement links TRBV29-1 to TRBJ2-7, with TRBD1 identical over 7 bases. CDR1 SQVTM and CDR2 ANQGSEA come from the germline V gene. This CDR3 comprises 13 residues. J lost 0 bases, V lost 7 bases, and 6 bases had no gene match. CDR3 bases: TGCAGCGCCATGACAGGGAACTCCTACGAGCAGTACTTC. Encoded protein: CSAMTGNSYEQYF.

The chain combines TRBV6-5 with TRBJ2-4; 8 positions match TRBD2. The CDR3 length is 15 residues. The junction had 12 bases not matched to a gene; V was cut back by 6 bases and J by 8 bases. The germline gives CDR1 MNHEY, CDR2 SVGAGI. The CDR3 loop is CASRSRGGNLYIQYF. The CDR3 bases are TGTGCCAGCAGATCCCGGGGGGGTAATTTGTACATTCAGTACTTC.

CDR3 protein: CASSQVWDNYEQYF. CDR3 nucleotide sequence: TGTGCCAGCAGCCAAGTATGGGACAACTACGAGCAGTACTTC. V is TRBV3-1 (or the pseudogene TRBV3-2) and J is TRBJ2-7; D is possibly TRBD1 (6 bases). V shed 1 base and J shed 3 bases, with 10 bases lying between them. Germline V gives CDR1 LGHDT, CDR2 YNNKEL (reference sequence). This CDR3 has 14 amino acids.

V gene TRBV5-1 combines with J gene TRBJ2-2; the D is unclear. Trimming took 0 bases from V and 4 from J, leaving 7 bases between them. The CDR3 runs 14 residues. Per germline, CDR1 SGHRS and CDR2 YFSETQ. The CDR3 DNA is TGCGCCAGCAGCTTGGGAGTTTCCACCGGGGAGCTGTTTTTT. Its protein product is CASSLGVSTGELFF.

The chain uses TRBV29-1 and TRBJ1-2, with 8 bases aligning to TRBD1. The CDR3 runs 15 residues. Per the germline V gene, CDR1 is SQVTM and CDR2 is ANQGSEA. V shed 5 bases and J 7 bases; nucleotides not matched to a gene: 15. The CDR3 DNA is TGCAGCGTTTTGACAGGGGCTGGAGTTAAGTTTGGCTACACCTTC. It encodes CSVLTGAGVKFGYTF.

This chain joins TRBV5-1 and TRBJ1-1, with D possibly TRBD1 on 6 matching bases. The V end lost 3 bases, the J end lost 0 bases, and 15 bases lay between the germline ends. The CDR3 is made up of 16 amino acids. Germline CDR1 reads SGHRS; CDR2 reads YFSETQ. In DNA, the CDR3 is TGCGCCAGCAGCTCCGGGACAATTGGGATGAACACTGAAGCTTTCTTT. Translating gives CASSSGTIGMNTEAFF.

The chain has TRBV4-1 and TRBJ2-3, with 9 bases matching TRBD1. Germline CDR1 reads MGHRA; CDR2 reads YSYEKL. This CDR3 has 13 residues. J gave up 8 bases and V 3 bases, and 3 bases lay outside the gene matches. The CDR3 DNA sequence: TGCGCCAGCAGCCAGGAACAGGGGGCTACGCAGTATTTT. Residues: CASSQEQGATQYF.

The chain joins TRBV28 to TRBJ1-2; D is unresolved. This CDR3 spans 17 amino acids. The germline gives CDR1 MDHEN, CDR2 SYDVKM. V lost 5 bases to trimming and J lost 0 bases, with 19 bases between them. This chain's CDR3 is CASSLWIEGPSNYGYTF. The CDR3 DNA is TGTGCCAGCAGTCTTTGGATCGAGGGTCCTTCTAACTATGGCTACACCTTC.